Following are 10 T cell receptor beta chains from one sample sequenced in a study of shared clonotypes between healthy human individuals. Generated by immunoSEQ multiplex PCR, the TCRdb table keeps only in-frame clones and is missing some. This table holds almost 750,000 clones, 72% found once. The material sequenced was memory CD4+ T cells sorted from blood. This sample's subset: CD45RA-negative fraction. These receptors were obtained from a woman between 25 and 40 years old in good health.

About this clone: The same CDR3 also results from other DNA sequences found in this sample. Here the CDR3 reads CASSRTGRYEQYF. The CDR3 DNA sequence: TGTGCCAGCAGTCGGACGGGACGATACGAGCAGTACTTC. This chain connects TRBV27 to TRBJ2-7; D tentatively reads TRBD1 or TRBD2 (5 bases each). This CDR3 is 13 amino acids long. The ends were cut back, 5 bases at V and 4 bases at J, with 12 bases in the middle. Germline V gene lookup returns CDR1 MNHEY and CDR2 SMNVEV (reference sequence).

As regards this clone: The sample holds other DNA sequences that translate to the same CDR3. The chain is built from TRBV7-9 and TRBJ1-3, with a tentative D call TRBD1 (6 bases). V lost 5 bases and J 0 bases, leaving 8 bases between the germline ends. The germline CDR1 and CDR2 sequences are SEHNR and FQNEAQ (reference sequence). There are 14 residues in the CDR3. CDR3 in amino acids: CASSPQGSGNTIYF. CDR3 sequence (DNA): TGTGCCAGCAGCCCACAGGGCTCTGGAAACACCATATATTTT. The full variable domain, completed using reference TRBV7-9 and TRBJ1-3, is DTGVSQNPRHKITKRGQNVTFRCDPISEHNRLYWYRQTLGQGPEFLTYFQNEAQLEKSRLLSDRFSAERPKGSFSTLEIQRTEQGDSAMYLCASSPQGSGNTIYFGEGSWLTVV.

The chain links TRBV7-8 to TRBJ2-7; TRBD2 matches at 8 bases. The CDR3 is made up of 14 amino acids. V lost 6 bases, J lost 2 bases, and 6 bases stayed unmatched. Germline V gene lookup returns CDR1 SGHVS and CDR2 FQNEAQ. CDR3 coding DNA: TGTGCCAGCAGTGCAACTAGCGGTGCCTACGAGCAGTACTTC. Encoded protein: CASSATSGAYEQYF.

The genes are TRBV25-1 and TRBJ1-5; D is possibly TRBD1 (5 bases). The CDR3 spans 15 residues. Trimming took 3 bases from V and 5 from J, leaving 14 bases between them. CDR1 is MGHDK, CDR2 SYGVNS, per germline. The CDR3 region is CASSDSDKSHQPQHF. In DNA, the CDR3 is TGTGCCAGCAGTGACTCGGACAAGAGTCATCAGCCCCAGCATTTT.

The gene calls are TRBV6-5 and TRBJ1-1, with a possible D match to TRBD1 (5 bases). The CDR3 sequence is 15 residues long. The ends were cut back, 0 bases at V and 5 bases at J, with 13 bases in the middle. Germline V gene data show CDR1 as MNHEY and CDR2 as SVGAGI. The CDR3 reads CASSYSFLQGTEAFF. DNA of the CDR3: TGTGCCAGCAGTTACTCGTTTCTTCAGGGAACTGAAGCTTTCTTT.

Regarding this clone: The sample holds other DNA sequences that translate to the same CDR3. This chain links TRBV19 with TRBJ1-1; D is perhaps TRBD1 (5 bases). Germline CDR1 is LNHDA and CDR2 is SQIVND (reference sequence). V was shortened by 4 bases and J by 1 base, with 13 bases between the two germline ends. The CDR3 length is 15 residues. CDR3 region: CASSTGGTANTEAFF. The CDR3 bases are TGTGCCAGTAGTACCGGGGGAACTGCGAACACTGAAGCTTTCTTT.

This clone turned up a few times. The CDR3 sequence: CASSISGGFETQYF. The CDR3 nucleotides read TGTGCCAGTTCCATCTCAGGGGGATTCGAGACCCAGTACTTC. The chain has TRBV19 and TRBJ2-5, with 7 bases lining up with TRBD1. The CDR3 contains 14 residues. Germline CDR1 reads LNHDA; CDR2 reads SQIVND (reference sequence). The V gene end was trimmed by 8 bases and the J gene end by 5 bases; junction bases not matched to a gene: 11.

The rearrangement uses TRBV29-1 and TRBJ1-2, with TRBD1 as a possible D gene (5 bases). The CDR3 is made up of 13 amino acids. Germline V CDR1 and CDR2: SQVTM, ANQGSEA. Trimming cost V 2 bases and J 8 bases, with 15 bases left between them. The CDR3 nucleotides are TGCAGCGTTGAATTTACGGGTCAGGGAGGCTACACCTTC. Translated, it gives CSVEFTGQGGYTF.

The chain recombines TRBV28 with TRBJ2-4, with 7 positions matching TRBD1. V trimming: 6 bases; J trimming: 2 bases; junction bases outside the gene matches: 4. From germline, CDR1 is MDHEN and CDR2 SYDVKM. This CDR3 is built from 14 residues. CDR3 nucleotide sequence: TGTGCCAGCAGGCGACAGGGTACCAAAAACATTCAGTACTTC. Encoded protein: CASRRQGTKNIQYF.

The J gene is TRBJ2-7, the V gene TRBV5-4; no clear D gene. Looked up from germline, CDR1 is SGHNT and CDR2 is YYREEE (reference sequence). Trimming shortened V by 0 bases and J by 5 bases, and 9 bases separated the two germline ends. This CDR3 has 13 residues. The CDR3 is CASSLGHANEQYF. For the CDR3, the DNA is TGTGCCAGCAGCTTGGGGCATGCAAACGAGCAGTACTTC.